Below, 10 T cell receptor beta chains from the same sample are listed, as sequenced in a study of blood T cell repertoires in COVID-19. The data were produced by immunoSEQ multiplex PCR, yet TCRdb's version contains in-frame clones alone and is incomplete. The sample yields about 130,000 clones, about 80% seen once. Sequencing was done on a sample of peripheral blood. The source is a man aged 35 to 55 with active or convalescent COVID-19.

This chain uses TRBV19 with TRBJ1-2; unclear D gene. Germline CDR1 is LNHDA and CDR2 is SQIVND (reference sequence). This CDR3 comprises 10 residues. V shed 10 bases and J shed 5 bases, with 8 bases lying between them. For the CDR3, the DNA is TGTGCCACAGAATCATATGGCTACACCTTC. Translated: CATESYGYTF.

The chain links TRBV10-3 to TRBJ2-5; TRBD1 matches 12 bases. This CDR3 has 14 amino acids. Per germline, CDR1 ENHRY and CDR2 SYGVKD. Trimming cost V 8 bases and J 5 bases; bases outside gene matches: 6. The CDR3 DNA reads as TGTGCCATCGGGGACAGGGGGCCCAAGGAGACCCAGTACTTC. Protein product: CAIGDRGPKETQYF.

The chain combines TRBV27 with TRBJ1-2, with a tentative D call TRBD1 (5 bases). V lost 3 bases, J lost 5 bases, and 10 bases lay in between. This CDR3 has 13 amino acids. Germline V lookup: CDR1 MNHEY, CDR2 SMNVEV (reference sequence). CDR3 DNA: TGTGCCAGCAGTTTGGGGGGAGGGTATGGCTACACCTTC. This encodes CASSLGGGYGYTF.

The J gene is TRBJ1-5, the V gene TRBV6-5; possible D gene TRBD1, 5 bases. The CDR3 has 13 residues. V dropped 7 bases and J dropped 4 bases, with 11 bases sitting between them. CDR1 and CDR2 (germline): MNHEY, SVGAGI. DNA for the CDR3: TGTGCCAGCAAAGGGGTAACAAATCAGCCCCAGCATTTT. Translation: CASKGVTNQPQHF.

This clone has just a few counts. The gene calls are TRBV5-6 and TRBJ1-4, with D hard to call. This CDR3 contains 15 residues. The germline gives CDR1 SGHDT, CDR2 YYEEEE. Trimming removed 6 bases from V and 8 bases from J, with 20 bases in between. CDR3 sequence reads: CASTPQGRSNEKLFF. The CDR3 nucleotides read TGTGCCAGCACACCGCAAGGCAGGTCGAACGAAAAACTGTTTTTT.

This rearrangement joins TRBV6-4 to TRBJ1-1, with TRBD1 matching 12 bases. The CDR3 extends over 18 amino acids. With 4 bases clipped from V and 3 bases from J, the junction kept 12 bases outside the gene matches. CDR1 and CDR2 (germline): MRHNA, SNTAGT. The CDR3 DNA is TGTGCCAGCAGTGCTCATTCTTCCGGGACAGGGGGCTACACTGAAGCTTTCTTT. It translates to CASSAHSSGTGGYTEAFF.

This clone was recorded a few times. The chain is built from TRBV30 and TRBJ2-3; 8 bases line up with TRBD2. The CDR3 contains 14 residues. With V trimmed by 2 bases and J by 8 bases, 9 bases remained unmatched. Germline CDR1 reads GTSNPN; CDR2 reads SVGIG (reference sequence). The CDR3 sequence: CAWSLTSAWGTQYF. The CDR3, as DNA: TGTGCCTGGAGTCTGACTAGCGCTTGGGGTACGCAGTATTTT.

V gene TRBV19 combines with J gene TRBJ1-3; D gene uncertain. V was pared by 5 bases and J by 0 bases, with 8 bases between. Germline V lookup: CDR1 LNHDA, CDR2 SQIVND (reference sequence). The CDR3 extends over 14 amino acids. Here the CDR3 DNA reads TGTGCCAGTAGTGCGGGGTTCTCTGGAAACACCATATATTTT. Translated, it gives CASSAGFSGNTIYF.

V usage is TRBV12-5 and J usage is TRBJ1-2; TRBD1 matches at 11 bases. With 4 bases clipped from V and 2 bases from J, the junction kept 3 bases outside the gene matches. The germline gives CDR1 LGHNT, CDR2 FRNRAP. The length of the CDR3 is 15 residues. The CDR3 DNA sequence: TGTGCTAGTGGTTCCCGGACAGGGGGCAACTATGGCTACACCTTC. Translating gives CASGSRTGGNYGYTF.

The V gene is TRBV5-4, the J gene TRBJ2-3, with D possibly TRBD2 on 5 matching bases. The germline V gene has CDR1 SGHNT and CDR2 YYREEE (reference sequence). Trimming cost V 1 base and J 2 bases, with 5 bases left between them. This CDR3 comprises 13 residues. The CDR3 region is CASSLRDTDTQYF. CDR3 nucleotides: TGTGCCAGCAGCTTGCGGGACACAGATACGCAGTATTTT.